This T cell receptor beta chain was found in a study of Tregs in tolerant kidney transplant recipients. TCRdb's table, derived via immunoSEQ multiplex PCR, lists solely in-frame clones and lacks some. The table shows roughly 250,000 clones, with roughly 84% occurring only once. Turning to this clone: Its antigen is currently unknown.

CD4+CD25+CD127- Tregs, CD4+CD25- non-Tregs, CD4 and CD8 cells were sorted. This CDR3 is 16 amino acids long. V gave up 2 bases and J gave up 6 bases; unmatched junction bases: 9. Germline loops: CDR1 MNHNS, CDR2 SASEGT. Regarding the study as a whole: Validation in larger populations is needed because few patients were studied. No direct test of biological reproducibility was done here. Expanding Tregs on activated donor B cells appeared to best identify donor-specific TCRbeta clones.

Sequenced sample: CD4+ T cells from blood. This sequence joins TRBV6-1 and TRBJ2-1, with TRBD2 identical over 8 bases. The clonotype comes from a human donor in good health. The CDR3 sequence is CASSEKSGGLINEQFF. CDR3 in DNA: TGTGCCAGCAGTGAAAAGAGCGGGGGCCTAATCAATGAGCAGTTCTTC.